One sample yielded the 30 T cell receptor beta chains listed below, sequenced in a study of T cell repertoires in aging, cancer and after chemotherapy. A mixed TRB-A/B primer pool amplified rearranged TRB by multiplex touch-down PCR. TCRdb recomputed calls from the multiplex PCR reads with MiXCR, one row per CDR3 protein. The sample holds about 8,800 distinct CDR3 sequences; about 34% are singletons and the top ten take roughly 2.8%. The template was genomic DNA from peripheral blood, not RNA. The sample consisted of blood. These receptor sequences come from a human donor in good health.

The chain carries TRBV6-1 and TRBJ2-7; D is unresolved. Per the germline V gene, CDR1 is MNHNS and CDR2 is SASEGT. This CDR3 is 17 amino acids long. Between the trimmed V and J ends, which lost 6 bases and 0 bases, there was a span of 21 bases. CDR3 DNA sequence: TGTGCCAGCAGCAAAGTCCTCCCTACAAAGCGCTCCTACGAGCAGTACTTC. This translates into CASSKVLPTKRSYEQYF.

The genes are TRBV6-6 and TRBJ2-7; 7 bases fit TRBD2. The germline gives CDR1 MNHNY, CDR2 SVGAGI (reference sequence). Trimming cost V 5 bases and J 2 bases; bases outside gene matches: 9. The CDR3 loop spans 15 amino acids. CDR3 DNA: TGTGCCAGCAGTGCCCCGGCGGGAGTGACCTACGAGCAGTACTTC. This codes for CASSAPAGVTYEQYF.

The CDR3 region is CASSPVPRPSGNTIYF. The CDR3 nucleotides are TGTGCCAGCAGCCCGGTCCCCCGACCCTCTGGAAACACCATATATTTT. The rearrangement uses TRBV5-6 and TRBJ1-3; D call uncertain. This CDR3 is built from 16 residues. Germline V gene data show CDR1 as SGHDT and CDR2 as YYEEEE. The V end was cut by 4 bases, the J end by 0 bases, with 14 bases between. The full variable domain, rest sourced from reference TRBV5-6 and TRBJ1-3, is DAGVTQSPTHLIKTRGQQVTLRCSPKSGHDTVSWYQQALGQGPQFIFQYYEEEERQRGNFPDRFSGHQFPNYSSELNVNALLLGDSALYLCASSPVPRPSGNTIYFGEGSWLTVV.

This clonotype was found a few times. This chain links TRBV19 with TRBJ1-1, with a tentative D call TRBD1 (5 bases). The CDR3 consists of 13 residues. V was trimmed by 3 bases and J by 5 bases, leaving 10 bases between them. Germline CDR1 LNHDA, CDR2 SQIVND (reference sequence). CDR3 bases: TGTGCCAGTAGTATTGGGGGAGAGACTGAAGCTTTCTTT. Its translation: CASSIGGETEAFF. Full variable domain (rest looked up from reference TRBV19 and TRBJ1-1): DGGITQSPKYLFRKEGQNVTLSCEQNLNHDAMYWYRQDPGQGLRLIYYSQIVNDFQKGDIAEGYSVSREKKESFPLTVTSAQKNPTAFYLCASSIGGETEAFFGQGTRLTVV.

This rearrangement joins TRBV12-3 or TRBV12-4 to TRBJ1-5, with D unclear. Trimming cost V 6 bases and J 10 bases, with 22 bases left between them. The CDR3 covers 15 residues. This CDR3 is CASRSSITSRQPQHF. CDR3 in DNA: TGTGCCAGCAGATCCTCCATAACCAGCAGGCAACCCCAGCATTTT.

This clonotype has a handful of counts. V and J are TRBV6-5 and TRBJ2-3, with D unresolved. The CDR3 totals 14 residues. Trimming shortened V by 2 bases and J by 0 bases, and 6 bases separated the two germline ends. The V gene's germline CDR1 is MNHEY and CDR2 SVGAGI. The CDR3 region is CASSYAVSTDTQYF. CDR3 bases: TGTGCCAGCAGTTACGCCGTAAGCACAGATACGCAGTATTTT.

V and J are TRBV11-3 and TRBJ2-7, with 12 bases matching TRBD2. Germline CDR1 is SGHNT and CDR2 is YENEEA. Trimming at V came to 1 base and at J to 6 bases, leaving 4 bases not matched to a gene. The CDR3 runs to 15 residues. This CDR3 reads CASSLGLAGALEQYF. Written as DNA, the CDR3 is TGTGCCAGCAGCTTAGGACTAGCGGGAGCTCTCGAGCAGTACTTC.

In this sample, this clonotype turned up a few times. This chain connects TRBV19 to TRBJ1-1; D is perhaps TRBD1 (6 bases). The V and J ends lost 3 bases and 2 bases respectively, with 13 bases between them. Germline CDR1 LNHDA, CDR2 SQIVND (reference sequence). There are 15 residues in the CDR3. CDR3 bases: TGTGCCAGTAGTATGGTGTTGGGGGCCAACACTGAAGCTTTCTTT. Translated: CASSMVLGANTEAFF.

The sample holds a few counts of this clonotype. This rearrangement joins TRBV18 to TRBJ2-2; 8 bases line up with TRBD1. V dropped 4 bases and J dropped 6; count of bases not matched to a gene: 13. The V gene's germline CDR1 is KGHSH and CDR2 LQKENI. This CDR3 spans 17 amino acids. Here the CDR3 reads CASSRGTGPSGAGELFF. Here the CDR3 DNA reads TGTGCCAGCTCACGGGGGACAGGCCCCTCCGGGGCCGGGGAGCTGTTTTTT.

CDR3 nucleotide sequence: TGTGCCAGTAGTATAAGCCTCCAGACTTCACCCCTCCACTTT. Protein sequence: CASSISLQTSPLHF. The rearrangement joins TRBV19 to TRBJ1-6; D not resolved. The V gene's germline CDR1 is LNHDA and CDR2 SQIVND (reference sequence). V gave up 2 bases and J gave up 9 bases, with 11 bases separating them. The CDR3 consists of 14 residues.

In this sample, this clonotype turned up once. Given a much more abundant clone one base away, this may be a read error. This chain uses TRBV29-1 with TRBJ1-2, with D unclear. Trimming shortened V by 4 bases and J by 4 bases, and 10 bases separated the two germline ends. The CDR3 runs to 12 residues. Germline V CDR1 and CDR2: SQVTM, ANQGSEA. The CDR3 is CSVVQGSYGYTF. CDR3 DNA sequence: TGCAGCGTTGTGCAAGGGAGCTATGGCTACACCTTC.

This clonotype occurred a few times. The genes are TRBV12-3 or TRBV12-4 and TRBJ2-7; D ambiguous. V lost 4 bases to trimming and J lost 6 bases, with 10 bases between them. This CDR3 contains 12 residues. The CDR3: CASSWAGSEQYF. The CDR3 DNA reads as TGTGCCAGCAGTTGGGCCGGTAGCGAGCAGTACTTC.

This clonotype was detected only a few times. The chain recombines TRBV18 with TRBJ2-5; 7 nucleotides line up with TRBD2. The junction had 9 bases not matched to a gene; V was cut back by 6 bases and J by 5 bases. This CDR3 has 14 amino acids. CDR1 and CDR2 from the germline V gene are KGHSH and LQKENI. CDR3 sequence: CASSYTGGRETQYF. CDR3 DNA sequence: TGTGCCAGCTCTTATACGGGGGGACGGGAGACCCAGTACTTC.

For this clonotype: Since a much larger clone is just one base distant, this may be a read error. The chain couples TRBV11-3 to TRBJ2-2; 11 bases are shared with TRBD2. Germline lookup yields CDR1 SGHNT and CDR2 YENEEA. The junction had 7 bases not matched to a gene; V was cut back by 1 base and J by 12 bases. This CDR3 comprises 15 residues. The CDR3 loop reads CASSLVLSSGRKLFF. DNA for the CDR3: TGTGCCAGCAGCTTAGTTCTGTCTAGCGGGAGGAAGCTGTTTTTT.

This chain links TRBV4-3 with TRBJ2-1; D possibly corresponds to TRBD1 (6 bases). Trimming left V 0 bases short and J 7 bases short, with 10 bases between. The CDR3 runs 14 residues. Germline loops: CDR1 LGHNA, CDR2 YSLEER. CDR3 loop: CASSQDIGTNEQFF. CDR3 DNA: TGCGCCAGCAGCCAAGATATTGGGACAAATGAGCAGTTCTTC.

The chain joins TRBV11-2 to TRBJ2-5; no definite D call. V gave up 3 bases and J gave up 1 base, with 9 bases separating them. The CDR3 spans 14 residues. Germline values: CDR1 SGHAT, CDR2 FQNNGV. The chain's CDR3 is CASSLMGGQETQYF. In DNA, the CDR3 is TGTGCCAGCAGCTTGATGGGCGGCCAAGAGACCCAGTACTTC.

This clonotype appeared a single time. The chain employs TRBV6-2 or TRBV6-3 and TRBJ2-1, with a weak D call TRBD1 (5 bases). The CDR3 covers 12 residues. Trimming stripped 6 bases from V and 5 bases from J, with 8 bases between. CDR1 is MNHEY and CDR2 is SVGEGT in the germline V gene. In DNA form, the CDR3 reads TGTGCCAGCAGGTTAGGGGACAATGAGCAGTTCTTC. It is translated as CASRLGDNEQFF.

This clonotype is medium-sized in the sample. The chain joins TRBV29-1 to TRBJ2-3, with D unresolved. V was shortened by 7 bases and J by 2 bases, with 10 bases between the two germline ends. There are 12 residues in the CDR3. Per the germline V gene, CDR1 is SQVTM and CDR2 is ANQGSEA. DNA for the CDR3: TGCAGCGCAGACGGCCTCACAGATACGCAGTATTTT. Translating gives CSADGLTDTQYF.

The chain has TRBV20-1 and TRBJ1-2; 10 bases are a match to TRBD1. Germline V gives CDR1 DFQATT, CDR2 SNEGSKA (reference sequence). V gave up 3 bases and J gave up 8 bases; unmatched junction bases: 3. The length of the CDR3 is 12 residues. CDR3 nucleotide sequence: TGCAGTGCTAGTGGGACAGGGGCCGGCTACACCTTC. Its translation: CSASGTGAGYTF.

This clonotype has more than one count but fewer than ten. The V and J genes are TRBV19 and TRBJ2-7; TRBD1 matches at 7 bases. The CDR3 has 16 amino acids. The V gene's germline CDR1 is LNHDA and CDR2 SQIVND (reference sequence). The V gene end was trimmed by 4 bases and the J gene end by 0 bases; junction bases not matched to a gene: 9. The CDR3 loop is CASSTATGTNSYEQYF. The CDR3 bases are TGTGCCAGTAGTACGGCGACAGGGACCAACTCCTACGAGCAGTACTTC.

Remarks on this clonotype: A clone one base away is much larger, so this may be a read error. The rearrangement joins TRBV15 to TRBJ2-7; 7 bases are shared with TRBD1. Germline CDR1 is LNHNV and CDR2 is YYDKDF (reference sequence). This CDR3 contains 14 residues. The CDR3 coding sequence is TGTGCCACCAGCACAACGGACAGGTCCTTCGAGCAGTACTTC. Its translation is CATSTTDRSFEQYF.

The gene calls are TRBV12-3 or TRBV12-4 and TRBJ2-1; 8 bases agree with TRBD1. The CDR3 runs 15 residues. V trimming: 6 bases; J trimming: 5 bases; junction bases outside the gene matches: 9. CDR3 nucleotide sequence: TGTGCCAGCAGCCGGACGGACAGGGTACACAATGAGCAGTTCTTC. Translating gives CASSRTDRVHNEQFF.

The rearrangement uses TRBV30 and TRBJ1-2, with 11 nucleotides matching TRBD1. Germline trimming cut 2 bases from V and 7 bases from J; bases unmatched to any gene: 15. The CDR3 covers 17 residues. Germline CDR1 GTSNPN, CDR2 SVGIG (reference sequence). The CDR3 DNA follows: TGTGCCTGGAGTTTTCGGACAGGGGGCTTTTTCGTCAGTGGCTACACCTTC. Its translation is CAWSFRTGGFFVSGYTF. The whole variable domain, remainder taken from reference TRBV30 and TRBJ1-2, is SQTIHQWPATLVQPVGSPLSLECTVEGTSNPNLYWYRQAAGRGLQLLFYSVGIGQISSEVPQNLSASRPQDRQFILSSKKLLLSDSGFYLCAWSFRTGGFFVSGYTFGSGTRLTVV.

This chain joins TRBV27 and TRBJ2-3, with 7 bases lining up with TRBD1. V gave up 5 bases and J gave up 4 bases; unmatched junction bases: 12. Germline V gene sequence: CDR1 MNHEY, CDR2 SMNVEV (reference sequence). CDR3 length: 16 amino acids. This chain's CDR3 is CASSPRQGMGADTQYF. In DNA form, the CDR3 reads TGTGCCAGCAGTCCCCGACAGGGTATGGGTGCAGATACGCAGTATTTT.

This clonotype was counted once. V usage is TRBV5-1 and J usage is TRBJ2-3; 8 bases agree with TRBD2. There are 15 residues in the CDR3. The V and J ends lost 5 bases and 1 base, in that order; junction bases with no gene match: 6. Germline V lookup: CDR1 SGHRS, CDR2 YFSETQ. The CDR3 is CASRTGGVGTDTQYF. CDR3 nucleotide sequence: TGCGCCAGCAGGACGGGAGGGGTTGGCACAGATACGCAGTATTTT.

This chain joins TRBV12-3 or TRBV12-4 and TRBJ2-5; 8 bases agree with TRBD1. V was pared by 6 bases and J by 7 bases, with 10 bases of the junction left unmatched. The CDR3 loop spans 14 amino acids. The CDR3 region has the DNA TGTGCCAGCAGGTCCAGCCGGGACAGGTGGACCCAGTACTTC. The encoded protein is CASRSSRDRWTQYF.

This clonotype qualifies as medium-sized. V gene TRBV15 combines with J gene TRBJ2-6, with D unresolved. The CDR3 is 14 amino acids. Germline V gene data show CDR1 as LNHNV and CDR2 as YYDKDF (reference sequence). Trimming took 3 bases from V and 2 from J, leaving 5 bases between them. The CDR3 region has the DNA TGTGCCACCAGCAGGGGTGCTGGGGCCAACGTCCTGACTTTC. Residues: CATSRGAGANVLTF.

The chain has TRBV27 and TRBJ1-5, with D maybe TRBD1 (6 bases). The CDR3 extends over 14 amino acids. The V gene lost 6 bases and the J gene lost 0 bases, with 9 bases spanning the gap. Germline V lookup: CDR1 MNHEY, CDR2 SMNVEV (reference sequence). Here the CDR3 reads CASRTGSSNQPQHF. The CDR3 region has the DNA TGTGCCAGCAGGACAGGAAGTAGCAATCAGCCCCAGCATTTT.

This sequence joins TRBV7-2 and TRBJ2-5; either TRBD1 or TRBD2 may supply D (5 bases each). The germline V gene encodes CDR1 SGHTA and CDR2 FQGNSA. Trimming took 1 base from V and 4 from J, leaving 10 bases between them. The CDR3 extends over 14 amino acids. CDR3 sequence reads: CASSLGGIRETQYF. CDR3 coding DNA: TGTGCCAGCAGCTTAGGGGGGATTAGAGAGACCCAGTACTTC.

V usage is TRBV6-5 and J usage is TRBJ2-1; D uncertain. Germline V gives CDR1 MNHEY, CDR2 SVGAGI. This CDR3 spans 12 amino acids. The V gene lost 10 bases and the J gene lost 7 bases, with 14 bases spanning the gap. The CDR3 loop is CAIRSRLNEQFF. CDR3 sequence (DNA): TGTGCCATTCGGAGCCGGTTAAATGAGCAGTTCTTC.